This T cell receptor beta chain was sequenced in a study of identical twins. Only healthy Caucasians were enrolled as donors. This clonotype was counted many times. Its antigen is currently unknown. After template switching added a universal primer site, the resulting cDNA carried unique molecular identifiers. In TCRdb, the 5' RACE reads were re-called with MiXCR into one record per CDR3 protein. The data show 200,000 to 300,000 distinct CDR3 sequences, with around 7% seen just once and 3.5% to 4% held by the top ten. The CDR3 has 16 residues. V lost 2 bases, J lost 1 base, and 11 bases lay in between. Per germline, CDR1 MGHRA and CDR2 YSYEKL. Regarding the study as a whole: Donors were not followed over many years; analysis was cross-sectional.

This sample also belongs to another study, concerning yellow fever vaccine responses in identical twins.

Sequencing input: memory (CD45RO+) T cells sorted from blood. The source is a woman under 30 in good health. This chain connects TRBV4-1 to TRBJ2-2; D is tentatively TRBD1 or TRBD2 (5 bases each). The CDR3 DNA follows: TGCGCCAGCAGCCAACCGGGACGTAGGAACACCGGGGAGCTGTTTTTT. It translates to CASSQPGRRNTGELFF.